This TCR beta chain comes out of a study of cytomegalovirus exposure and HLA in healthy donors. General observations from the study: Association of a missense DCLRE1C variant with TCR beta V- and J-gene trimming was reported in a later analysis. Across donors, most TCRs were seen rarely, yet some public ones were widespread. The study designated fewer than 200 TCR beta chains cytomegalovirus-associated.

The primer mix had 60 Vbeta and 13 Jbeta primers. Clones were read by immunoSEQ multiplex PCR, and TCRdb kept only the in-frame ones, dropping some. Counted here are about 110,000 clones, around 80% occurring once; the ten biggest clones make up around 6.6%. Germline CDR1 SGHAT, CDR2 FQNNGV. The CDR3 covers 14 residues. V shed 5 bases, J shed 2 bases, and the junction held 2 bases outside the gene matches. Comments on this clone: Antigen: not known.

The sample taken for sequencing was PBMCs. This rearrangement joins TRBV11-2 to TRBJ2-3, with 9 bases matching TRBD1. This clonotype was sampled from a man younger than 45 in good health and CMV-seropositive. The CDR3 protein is CASSRTGATDTQYF. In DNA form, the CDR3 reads TGTGCCAGCAGCCGGACAGGGGCCACAGATACGCAGTATTTT.